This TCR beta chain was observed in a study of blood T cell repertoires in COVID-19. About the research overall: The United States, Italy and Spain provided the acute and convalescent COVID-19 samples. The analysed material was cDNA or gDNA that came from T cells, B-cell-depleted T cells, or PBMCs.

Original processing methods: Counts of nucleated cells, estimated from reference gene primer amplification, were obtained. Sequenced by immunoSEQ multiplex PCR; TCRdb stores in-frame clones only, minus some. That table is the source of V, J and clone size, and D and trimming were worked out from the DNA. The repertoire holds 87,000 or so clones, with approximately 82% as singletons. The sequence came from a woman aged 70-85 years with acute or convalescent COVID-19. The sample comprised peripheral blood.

For the CDR3, the DNA is TGTGCCAGCAGTTCCAGGGGGTACGAGCAGTACTTC. It is translated as CASSSRGYEQYF. The rearrangement joins TRBV6-5 to TRBJ2-7; 7 bases map to TRBD1. CDR1 is MNHEY and CDR2 is SVGAGI in the germline V gene. The CDR3 is made up of 12 amino acids. V shed 4 bases and J 4 bases; nucleotides not matched to a gene: 1.